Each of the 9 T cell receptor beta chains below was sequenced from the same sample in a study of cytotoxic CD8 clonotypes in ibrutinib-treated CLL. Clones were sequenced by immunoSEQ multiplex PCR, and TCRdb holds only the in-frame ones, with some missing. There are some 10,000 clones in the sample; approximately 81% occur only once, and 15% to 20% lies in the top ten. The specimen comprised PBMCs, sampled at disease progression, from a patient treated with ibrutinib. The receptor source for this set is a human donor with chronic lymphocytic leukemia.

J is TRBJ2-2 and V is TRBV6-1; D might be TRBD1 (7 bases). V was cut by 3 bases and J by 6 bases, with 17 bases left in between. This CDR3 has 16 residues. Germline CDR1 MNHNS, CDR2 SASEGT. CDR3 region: CASSDWGGRGAGELFF. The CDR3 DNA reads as TGTGCCAGCAGTGATTGGGGTGGCAGGGGGGCCGGGGAGCTGTTTTTT.

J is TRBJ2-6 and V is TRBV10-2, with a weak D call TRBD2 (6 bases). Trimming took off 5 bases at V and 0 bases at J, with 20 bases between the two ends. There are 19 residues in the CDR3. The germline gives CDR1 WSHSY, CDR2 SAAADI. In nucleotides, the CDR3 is TGCGCCAGCAGTCCTCGGACTAAGACATCGAACTCTGGGGCCAACGTCCTGACTTTC. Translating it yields CASSPRTKTSNSGANVLTF.

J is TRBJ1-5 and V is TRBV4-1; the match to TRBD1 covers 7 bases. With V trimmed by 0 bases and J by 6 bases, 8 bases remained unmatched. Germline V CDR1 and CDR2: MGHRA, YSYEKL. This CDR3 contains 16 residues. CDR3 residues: CASSQDASRGPQPQHF. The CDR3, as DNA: TGCGCCAGCAGCCAAGATGCCTCGAGGGGGCCTCAGCCCCAGCATTTT.

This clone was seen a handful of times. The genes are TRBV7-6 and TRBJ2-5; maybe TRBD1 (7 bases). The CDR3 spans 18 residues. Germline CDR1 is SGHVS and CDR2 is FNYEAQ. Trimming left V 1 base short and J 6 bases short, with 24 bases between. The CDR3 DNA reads TGTGCCAGCAGCTTAGTGGTTTCGACAGGGACTGTGGGGCAGACCCAGTACTTC. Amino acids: CASSLVVSTGTVGQTQYF.

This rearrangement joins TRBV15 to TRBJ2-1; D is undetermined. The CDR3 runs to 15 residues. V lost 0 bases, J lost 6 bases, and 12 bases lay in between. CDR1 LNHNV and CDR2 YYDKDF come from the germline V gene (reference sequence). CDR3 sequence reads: CATSRDLMAANEQFF. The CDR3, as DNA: TGTGCCACCAGCAGAGATTTAATGGCGGCCAATGAGCAGTTCTTC.

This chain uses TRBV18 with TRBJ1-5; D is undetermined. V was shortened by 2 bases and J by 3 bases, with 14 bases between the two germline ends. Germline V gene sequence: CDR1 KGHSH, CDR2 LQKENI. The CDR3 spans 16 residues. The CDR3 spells CASSPNSGGLNQPQHF. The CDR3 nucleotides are TGTGCCAGCTCACCAAATTCTGGAGGGCTCAATCAGCCCCAGCATTTT. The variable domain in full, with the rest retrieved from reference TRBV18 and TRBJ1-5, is NAGVMQNPRHLVRRRGQEARLRCSPMKGHSHVYWYRQLPEEGLKFMVYLQKENIIDESGMPKERFSAEFPKEGPSILRIQQVVRGDSAAYFCASSPNSGGLNQPQHFGDGTRLSIL.

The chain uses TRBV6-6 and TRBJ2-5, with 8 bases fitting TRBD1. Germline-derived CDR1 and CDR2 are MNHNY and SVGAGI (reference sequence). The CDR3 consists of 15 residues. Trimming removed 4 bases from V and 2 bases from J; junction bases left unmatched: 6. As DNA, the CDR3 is TGTGCCAGCAGTTTCGGGACAGGCTTACAAGAGACCCAGTACTTC. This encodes CASSFGTGLQETQYF.

The CDR3 region is CASSTVGTAALTHGYTF. In nucleotides, the CDR3 is TGCGCCAGCAGCACGGTGGGTACGGCAGCGTTAACCCATGGCTACACCTTC. The rearrangement uses TRBV5-1 and TRBJ1-2; D not certain. The V end was cut by 4 bases, the J end by 6 bases, with 25 bases between. Per germline, CDR1 SGHRS and CDR2 YFSETQ. The CDR3 is 17 residues long.

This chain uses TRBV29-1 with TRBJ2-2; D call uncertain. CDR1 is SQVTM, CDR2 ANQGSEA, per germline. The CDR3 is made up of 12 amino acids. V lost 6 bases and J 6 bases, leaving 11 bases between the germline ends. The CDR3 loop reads CSVYSIPGELFF. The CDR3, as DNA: TGCAGCGTCTACAGCATCCCCGGGGAGCTGTTTTTT.